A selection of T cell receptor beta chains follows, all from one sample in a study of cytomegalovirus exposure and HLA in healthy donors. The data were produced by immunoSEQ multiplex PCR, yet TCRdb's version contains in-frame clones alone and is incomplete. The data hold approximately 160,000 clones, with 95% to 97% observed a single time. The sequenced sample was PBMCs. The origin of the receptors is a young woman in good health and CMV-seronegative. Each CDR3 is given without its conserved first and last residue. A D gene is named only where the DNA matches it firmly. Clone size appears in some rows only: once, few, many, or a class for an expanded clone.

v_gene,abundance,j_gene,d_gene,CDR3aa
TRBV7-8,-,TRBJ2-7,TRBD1,ASSSLDRGVYEQY
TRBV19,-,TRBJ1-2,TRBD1,AAGTGHYGYT
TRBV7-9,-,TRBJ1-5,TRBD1,ASSFSGGSQPQH
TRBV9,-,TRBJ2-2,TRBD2,ASSVQTSGPNTGELF
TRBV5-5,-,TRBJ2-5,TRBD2,ASSFLGLAGGETQY
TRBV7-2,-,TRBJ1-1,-,ASSGPGTLNTEAF
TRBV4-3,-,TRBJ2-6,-,ASSQIRDSGWKSGANVLT
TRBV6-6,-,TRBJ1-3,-,ASSYSLSSGNTIY
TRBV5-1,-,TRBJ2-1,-,ASSSGQPDSYNEQF
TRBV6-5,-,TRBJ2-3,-,ASSSSNADTQY
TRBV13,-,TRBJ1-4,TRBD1,ASSSGQGSTNEKLF
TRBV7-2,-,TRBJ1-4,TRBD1,ASSLQGGRKLF
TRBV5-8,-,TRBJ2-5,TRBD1,ASSIAGTGVETQY
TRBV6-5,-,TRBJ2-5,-,ASSYSGATHQETQY
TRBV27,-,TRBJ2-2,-,ASSPWSTSNTGELF
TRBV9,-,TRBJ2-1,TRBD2,ASSTSGGGYNEQF
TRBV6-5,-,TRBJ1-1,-,ASNQGPEAF
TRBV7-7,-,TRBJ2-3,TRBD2,ASSRLAGAADTQY
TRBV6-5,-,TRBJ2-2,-,ASSPLAYESGELF
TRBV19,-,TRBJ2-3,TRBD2,ASSIRLAGEIPDTQY
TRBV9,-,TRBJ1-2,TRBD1,ASSAHVGGAGYGYT
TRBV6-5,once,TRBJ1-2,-,ASSYSTAVNYGYT
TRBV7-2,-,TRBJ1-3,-,ASSPIHGNTIY
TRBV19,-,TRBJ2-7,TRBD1,ASRPDRGHSYEQY
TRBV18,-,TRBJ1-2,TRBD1,ASSLNRGDYGYT
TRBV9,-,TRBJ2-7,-,ASSVGVADNEQY
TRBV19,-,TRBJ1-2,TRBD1,ASSTPTRQGGGYT
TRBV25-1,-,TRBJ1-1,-,ASSEGLNTEAF
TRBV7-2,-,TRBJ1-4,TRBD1,ASSIDRGRSEKLF
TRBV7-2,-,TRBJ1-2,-,ASSPTEWNGYT
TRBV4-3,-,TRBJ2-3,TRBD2,ASSQEGGGGISDTQY
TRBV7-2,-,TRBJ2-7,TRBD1,ASSRDGTGAYEQY
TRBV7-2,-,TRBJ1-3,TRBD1,ASSLSGTGSGNTIY
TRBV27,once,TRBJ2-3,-,ASSKTGFYSTDTQY
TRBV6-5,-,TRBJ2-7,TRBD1,ASTPGQGYEQY
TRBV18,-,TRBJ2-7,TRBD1,ASSRGQGDPFYEQY
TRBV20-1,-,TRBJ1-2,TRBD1,SASRGDGYT
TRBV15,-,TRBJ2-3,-,ATSLSSTDTQY
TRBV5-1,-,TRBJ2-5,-,ASSLVGTNQETQY
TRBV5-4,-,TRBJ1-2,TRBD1,ASSKRQGDYGYT
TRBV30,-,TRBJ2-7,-,AWSVNRLLLHHYEQY
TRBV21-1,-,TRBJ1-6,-,ASSTCPGQGSYNSPLH
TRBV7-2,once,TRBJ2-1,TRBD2,ASSPAGPAGGNEQF
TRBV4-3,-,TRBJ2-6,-,ASSQGRQASGANVLT
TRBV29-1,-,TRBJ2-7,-,SVEFPDSAYYEQY
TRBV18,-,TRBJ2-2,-,ASSPRANTGELF
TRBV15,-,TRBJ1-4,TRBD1,ATSRNRQGMNEKLF
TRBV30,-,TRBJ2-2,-,ASTTSVGRELF
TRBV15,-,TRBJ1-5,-,ATKEGGNQPQH
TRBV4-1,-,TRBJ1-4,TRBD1,ASSQVTGGEEKLF
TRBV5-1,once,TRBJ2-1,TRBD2,ASSPGLAAVNEQF
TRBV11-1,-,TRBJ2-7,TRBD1,ASSPGQTYEQY
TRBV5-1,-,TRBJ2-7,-,ASSSRSSSYEQY
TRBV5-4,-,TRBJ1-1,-,ASSLDGGSMNTEAF
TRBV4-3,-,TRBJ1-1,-,ASSQGLGSNTEAF
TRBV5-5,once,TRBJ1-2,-,ASSSTSTAYGYT
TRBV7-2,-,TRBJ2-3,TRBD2,ASSLLSGGPTDTQY